This T cell receptor (beta chain) was found in a study of vaccination effects on CD4 cells after COVID-19. Using viral peptide pools, the ViraFEST assay grew out antigen-specific CD4+ T cells prior to sequencing. The culture ran for about eleven days before CD4+ T cells were isolated. Testing of the vaccine recipients showed negative nucleocapsid antibodies and no prior SARS-CoV-2 infection. Repertoires were generated with immunoSEQ multiplex PCR, while TCRdb's copy carries only in-frame clones and drops some. The sample comprises tens of thousands of clones, more than 75% of which are singletons, and 6% rests with the top ten. Worth noting for this clone: Its target is not known.

This CDR3 comprises 13 residues. The ends were cut back, 6 bases at V and 3 bases at J, with 11 bases in the middle. Germline loops: CDR1 MNHEY, CDR2 SVGAGI. V gene TRBV6-5 combines with J gene TRBJ1-2; D perhaps matches TRBD1 (5 bases). Sequencing used CD4+ T cells from PBMCs cultured with HCoV-OC43 spike peptides, obtained before COVID-19 vaccination. Subset in this sample: HCoV-OC43 spike overlapping peptide pool stimulation. The receptor was derived from a human donor who received a COVID-19 vaccine. The CDR3 sequence is CASSPAGYYGYTF. The CDR3 DNA sequence: TGTGCCAGCAGCCCCGCAGGGTACTATGGCTACACCTTC.